The sequence of this T cell receptor beta chain was determined in a study of T cell responses to AZD1222 COVID-19 vaccine. The study's findings and limits: White British ancestry dominated among donors, who included more females, and clonal diversity was possibly underestimated. Vaccine-related CD4 TCRs covered spike, predominating at 160-218 and 743-854.

Concerning this clone itself: Its antigen is undetermined.

It was second doses at about 4 or about 12 weeks that were pooled. Only in-frame clones appear in the TCRdb table, and some are missing; sequencing was by immunoSEQ multiplex PCR. This table has 65,000 to 85,000 clones, 80% to 90% appearing once. Germline assignment: CDR1 SGHTA and CDR2 FQGTGA. CDR3 length: 14 residues. V was pared by 5 bases and J by 2 bases, with 13 bases between. This clonotype was sampled from an adult who received the AZD1222 COVID-19 vaccine. This sample comprised peripheral blood, obtained 28 days after the second AZD1222 dose. V is TRBV7-3 and J is TRBJ2-7; D could derive from TRBD1 or TRBD2 (6 bases each). This CDR3 reads CASSPGGRAYEQYF. The DNA for the CDR3 is TGTGCCAGCAGCCCCGGGGGCAGGGCCTACGAGCAGTACTTC.